These T cell receptor beta chains were read from a single sample in a study of T-cell memory formation after mild COVID-19. Via MiXCR, TCRdb re-called the 5' RACE reads, giving one row per CDR3 protein. Seen here are roughly 400,000 distinct CDR3 sequences, roughly 15% observed once, and the top ten hold under 25%. Source material: PBMCs or a T cell subset sorted from them (not recorded which). These receptor sequences come from a man younger than 35 who had mild COVID-19 (a few samples of this study predate the infection). Cell type and time point are not known. CDR3s include the opening cysteine and the closing phenylalanine or tryptophan. A D gene is named only where the DNA matches it firmly. The size field is filled for only some rows; it gives once, few, many or a size class.

CDR3 protein	CDR3 DNA	V gene	J gene	clone size	D gene
CASSLAGQGRGEAFF	TGTGCCAGCAGCTTAGCGGGGCAGGGAAGGGGTGAAGCTTTCTTT	TRBV7-9	TRBJ1-1	.	.
CASSDGQGVNEQFF	TGCGCCAGCAGTGACGGACAGGGGGTCAATGAGCAGTTCTTC	TRBV10-2	TRBJ2-1	.	TRBD1
CASSLVRDTEAFF	TGTGCCAGCAGCTTAGTTCGGGACACTGAAGCTTTCTTT	TRBV7-9	TRBJ1-1	many	.
CASSRTGSGTDTQYF	TGCGCCAGCAGCCGGACAGGGTCGGGCACAGATACGCAGTATTTT	TRBV5-1	TRBJ2-3	few	TRBD1
CSVDLNREDTYGYTF	TGCAGCGTAGATTTGAACAGGGAAGATACCTATGGCTACACCTTC	TRBV29-1	TRBJ1-2	.	.
CASSPLGAGVRYTQYF	TGTGCCAGCAGTCCCCTGGGGGCGGGGGTCCGGTATACGCAGTATTTT	TRBV28	TRBJ2-3	.	.
CASSTYTSGDEKLFF	TGTGCCAGCTCAACCTACACCTCGGGCGATGAAAAACTGTTTTTT	TRBV18	TRBJ1-4	.	.
CASSETSGDYNEQFF	TGTGCCAGCAGCGAAACTAGCGGGGATTACAATGAGCAGTTCTTC	TRBV9	TRBJ2-1	few	TRBD2
CASSYARGEQFF	TGCGCCAGCAGCTATGCCAGGGGCGAGCAGTTCTTC	TRBV5-1	TRBJ2-1	.	.
CASSSLSSGEYNEQFF	TGTGCCAGCAGTTCCCTGTCTAGCGGGGAGTACAATGAGCAGTTCTTC	TRBV28	TRBJ2-1	few	TRBD2
CASDSGPAKGLTQYF	TGTGCCAGCGATTCCGGACCAGCTAAGGGCCTTACGCAGTATTTT	TRBV12-3/TRBV12-4	TRBJ2-3	.	.
CASSPTSGFYEQYF	TGTGCCAGCAGCCCGACTAGCGGGTTCTATGAGCAGTACTTC	TRBV12-3/TRBV12-4	TRBJ2-7	few	TRBD2
CATKGQGAAETQYF	TGCGCCACCAAAGGACAGGGGGCCGCAGAGACCCAGTACTTC	TRBV5-1	TRBJ2-5	.	TRBD1
CASSLAGTSGVNEQFF	TGCGCCAGCAGCTTGGCAGGGACTAGCGGGGTCAATGAGCAGTTCTTC	TRBV5-1	TRBJ2-1	.	TRBD2
CASSNPGRVYEQYF	TGTGCCAGCAGCAACCCGGGACGGGTTTACGAGCAGTACTTC	TRBV5-6	TRBJ2-7	.	.
CASSPLGSYEQYF	TGTGCCAGCAGTCCGCTTGGCAGCTACGAGCAGTACTTC	TRBV6-1	TRBJ2-7	many	.
CASSLTGTGAYGYTF	TGTGCCAGCAGCTTAACCGGGACAGGGGCCTATGGCTACACCTTC	TRBV7-3	TRBJ1-2	.	TRBD1
CASSFGLQGNTIYF	TGTGCCAGCAGCTTTGGGCTACAGGGTAACACCATATATTTT	TRBV7-9	TRBJ1-3	.	.
CASSQGTGGTRSF	TGCGCCAGCAGCCAAGGGACAGGGGGGACTAGGTCCTTC	TRBV4-1	TRBJ1-2	few	TRBD1
CASSLAGQFYEQYF	TGTGCCAGCAGCTTAGCAGGACAGTTCTACGAGCAGTACTTC	TRBV7-8	TRBJ2-7	many	.
CASSLVSGERGNEQFF	TGTGCCAGCAGCTTGGTTAGCGGGGAAAGGGGCAATGAGCAGTTCTTC	TRBV5-5	TRBJ2-1	few	TRBD2
CASGLNTGQPQHF	TGTGCTAGTGGTTTGAATACAGGGCAGCCCCAGCATTTT	TRBV12-5	TRBJ1-5	.	.
CASSQDPPGLAGAYTQYF	TGCGCCAGCAGCCAAGATCCCCCGGGACTAGCGGGGGCCTATACGCAGTATTTT	TRBV4-3	TRBJ2-3	few	TRBD2
CASSPKTGWSYEQYF	TGTGCCAGCAGCCCAAAGACAGGGTGGTCCTACGAGCAGTACTTC	TRBV3-1	TRBJ2-7	.	TRBD1
CASSQEQSSYNEQFF	TGCGCCAGCAGCCAAGAACAGAGCTCCTACAATGAGCAGTTCTTC	TRBV4-3	TRBJ2-1	many	.
CASSHGQINEKLFF	TGTGCCAGCAGCCATGGACAGATTAATGAAAAACTGTTTTTT	TRBV7-9	TRBJ1-4	.	.
CASSLTAGGTETQYF	TGTGCCAGCAGCTTAACAGCGGGGGGGACAGAGACCCAGTACTTC	TRBV11-2	TRBJ2-5	few	TRBD2
CASRSTGLDQPQHF	TGTGCCAGCAGGTCAACAGGGTTGGATCAGCCCCAGCATTTT	TRBV12-3/TRBV12-4	TRBJ1-5	.	.
CASSLGQGTNYGYTF	TGTGCCAGCAGCTTAGGCCAGGGAACTAACTATGGCTACACCTTC	TRBV7-8	TRBJ1-2	.	.
CASLGTGSFYEQYF	TGTGCCAGTTTGGGGACGGGGTCATTTTACGAGCAGTACTTC	TRBV12-3/TRBV12-4	TRBJ2-7	.	.
CASQRGVGSPLHF	TGTGCCAGCCAGCGGGGTGTGGGCTCACCCCTCCACTTT	TRBV7-9	TRBJ1-6	.	.
CASSRTSGPANTGELFF	TGCGCCAGCAGCCGGACTAGCGGGCCCGCTAACACCGGGGAGCTGTTTTTT	TRBV4-1	TRBJ2-2	.	TRBD2
CASSAGMGGYTF	TGTGCCAGCAGCGCGGGGATGGGGGGCTACACCTTC	TRBV5-5	TRBJ1-2	.	.
CASSRVAGALSSTDTQYF	TGTGCCAGCAGCCGGGTAGCGGGGGCTCTTTCTAGCACAGATACGCAGTATTTT	TRBV4-2	TRBJ2-3	few	TRBD2
CASSFGRAYEQYF	TGCGCCAGCAGCTTCGGCAGGGCCTACGAGCAGTACTTC	TRBV5-1	TRBJ2-7	.	.
CASSLYRTAAVEQFF	TGTGCCAGCAGTTTATACCGGACAGCCGCAGTTGAGCAGTTCTTC	TRBV28	TRBJ2-1	.	.
CASSSGPGNTQYF	TGTGCCAGCAGCTCCGGCCCCGGGAATACGCAGTATTTT	TRBV3-1	TRBJ2-3	few	.
CASSLIGIDTDTQYF	TGTGCCAGCAGCTTAATAGGGATTGACACAGATACGCAGTATTTT	TRBV7-3	TRBJ2-3	.	.
CASSLGLDAVETQYF	TGCGCCAGCAGCTTGGGACTAGACGCTGTAGAGACCCAGTACTTC	TRBV5-1	TRBJ2-5	.	.
CASSASGRTLGDTQYF	TGTGCCAGCAGTGCATCGGGCCGAACCCTAGGTGATACGCAGTATTTT	TRBV25-1	TRBJ2-3	few	.
CSAPDGSSYEQYF	TGCAGTGCACCCGACGGAAGCTCCTACGAGCAGTACTTC	TRBV20-1	TRBJ2-7	.	.
CASSTGQVISNEQFF	TGCGCCAGCAGCACTGGACAGGTTATAAGCAATGAGCAGTTCTTC	TRBV5-1	TRBJ2-1	.	TRBD1
CASSPRRAGGSDTQYF	TGTGCCAGCAGCCCCCGGAGGGCGGGGGGTTCAGATACGCAGTATTTT	TRBV7-9	TRBJ2-3	.	TRBD2
CASSFSERIDGELFF	TGTGCCAGCAGCTTCTCCGAGAGGATCGACGGGGAGCTGTTTTTT	TRBV7-9	TRBJ2-2	.	.
CAISDNDYGYTF	TGTGCCATCAGTGATAACGACTATGGCTACACCTTC	TRBV10-3	TRBJ1-2	.	.
CASSLGTGLGQPQHF	TGCGCCAGCAGCTTGGGGACAGGGTTGGGTCAGCCCCAGCATTTT	TRBV5-1	TRBJ1-5	.	TRBD1
CASSSLGTAFNEKLFF	TGTGCCAGCAGTTCACTAGGGACGGCCTTCAATGAAAAACTGTTTTTT	TRBV27	TRBJ1-4	.	.
CATSDRDQPQHF	TGTGCCACCTCGGACAGGGATCAGCCCCAGCATTTT	TRBV24-1	TRBJ1-5	few	TRBD1
CASSPSATSGAYNEQFF	TGTGCCAGCTCACCGTCCGCAACTAGCGGGGCCTACAATGAGCAGTTCTTC	TRBV18	TRBJ2-1	few	TRBD2
CASSSGRSSYEQYF	TGTGCCAGCAGTTCGGGTCGGAGCTCCTACGAGCAGTACTTC	TRBV12-3/TRBV12-4	TRBJ2-7	.	.
CASSPGVGTTNYGYTF	TGTGCCAGCAGCCCAGGAGTTGGGACGACTAACTATGGCTACACCTTC	TRBV9	TRBJ1-2	.	.
CASSHDDGAYGYTF	TGTGCCAGCAGTCATGACGACGGAGCCTATGGCTACACCTTC	TRBV6-5	TRBJ1-2	.	.
CASIGQLGNTGELFF	TGCGCCAGCATCGGACAGTTAGGGAACACCGGGGAGCTGTTTTTT	TRBV4-3	TRBJ2-2	.	.
CASSLGPQNTEAFF	TGTGCCAGCAGCTTAGGGCCTCAGAACACTGAAGCTTTCTTT	TRBV7-2	TRBJ1-1	.	.
CASSSPFGTTGELFF	TGTGCCAGCAGCTCACCCTTTGGGACGACCGGGGAGCTGTTTTTT	TRBV7-9	TRBJ2-2	few	.
CASSQGLGSQSRAETQYF	TGCGCCAGCAGCCAAGGTTTGGGTTCTCAATCAAGGGCAGAGACCCAGTACTTC	TRBV4-3	TRBJ2-5	.	.
CASSGFMNTEAFF	TGTGCCAGCAGCGGATTCATGAACACTGAAGCTTTCTTT	TRBV7-3	TRBJ1-1	few	.
CASSAGPTDYSNQPQHF	TGTGCCAGCAGCGCGGGACCGACGGATTATAGCAATCAGCCCCAGCATTTT	TRBV7-9	TRBJ1-5	few	.